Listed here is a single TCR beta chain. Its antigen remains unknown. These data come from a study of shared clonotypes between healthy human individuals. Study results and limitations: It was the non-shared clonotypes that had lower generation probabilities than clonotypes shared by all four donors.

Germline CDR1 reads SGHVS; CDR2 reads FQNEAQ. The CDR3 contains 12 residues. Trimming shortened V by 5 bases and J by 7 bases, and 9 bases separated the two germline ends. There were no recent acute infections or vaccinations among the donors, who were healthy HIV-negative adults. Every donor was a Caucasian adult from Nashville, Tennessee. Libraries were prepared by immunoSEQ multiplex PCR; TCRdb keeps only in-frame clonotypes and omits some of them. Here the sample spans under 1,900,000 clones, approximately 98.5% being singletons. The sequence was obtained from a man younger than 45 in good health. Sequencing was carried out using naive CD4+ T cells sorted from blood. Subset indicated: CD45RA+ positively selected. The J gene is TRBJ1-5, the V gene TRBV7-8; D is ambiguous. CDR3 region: CASSLVEQPQHF. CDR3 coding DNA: TGTGCCAGCAGCCTGGTTGAGCAGCCCCAGCATTTT.